Sequencing of this T cell receptor (beta chain) was carried out in a study of shared T cell receptors in the human thymus. The method was immunoSEQ multiplex PCR; TCRdb's version includes in-frame clones alone and lacks a portion of them. This sample has just under 550,000 clones, with around 78% found just once. Germline V lookup: CDR1 MRHNA, CDR2 SNTAGT. Trimming removed 6 bases at V and 1 base at J, with 19 bases between. The CDR3 has 16 amino acids. These records were also assigned to another study, of human thymus T cells. Per that study: Healthy Finnish infants having corrective surgery for congenital heart defects served as donors.

This receptor was identified in a boy in the first two years of life with a congenital heart defect. Sequenced: thymocytes. The V gene is TRBV6-4, the J gene TRBJ2-7; the D is unclear. The CDR3 region is CASRTPREDRSYEQYF. The CDR3 DNA follows: TGTGCCAGCAGAACCCCCCGAGAGGATCGGTCCTACGAGCAGTACTTC.